This T cell receptor (beta chain) was identified in a study of OX40 agonist ivuxolimab in advanced cancers. About the research overall: Past anti-PD-1, anti-PD-L1 or anti-CTLA-4 therapy was accepted, and roughly 37% had received some. Two cutaneous melanoma patients and one hepatocellular carcinoma patient, three in all, had partial responses.

Using immunoSEQ multiplex PCR, the repertoire was profiled, and TCRdb retains in-frame clones only, with some absent. The sample shows under 100,000 clones, approximately 83% of them seen only once. As to this clone: Its antigen is currently unknown.

Study-level findings and limits: Both blood CD4+ and CD8+ T cells showed clonal growth by week 6 at 0.1 to 3.0 mg/kg.

At cycle 4 day 1, cycle 7 day 1, and baseline, blood was sampled. The source is an adult with an advanced solid tumor such as melanoma, head and neck, liver or kidney cancer. Source: CD4+ or CD8+ T cells sorted from blood, taken in a trial of the OX40 agonist ivuxolimab.

CDR3 DNA: TGTGCCAGCAGCCCCAGGACAGGGGTTGTGACAGATACGCAGTATTTT. The encoded protein is CASSPRTGVVTDTQYF. The gene calls are TRBV11-2 and TRBJ2-3; 9 bases fit TRBD1. Unmatched junction bases numbered 9, after V lost 5 bases and J lost 3 bases. The germline CDR1 and CDR2 sequences are SGHAT and FQNNGV. The CDR3 sequence is 16 residues long.